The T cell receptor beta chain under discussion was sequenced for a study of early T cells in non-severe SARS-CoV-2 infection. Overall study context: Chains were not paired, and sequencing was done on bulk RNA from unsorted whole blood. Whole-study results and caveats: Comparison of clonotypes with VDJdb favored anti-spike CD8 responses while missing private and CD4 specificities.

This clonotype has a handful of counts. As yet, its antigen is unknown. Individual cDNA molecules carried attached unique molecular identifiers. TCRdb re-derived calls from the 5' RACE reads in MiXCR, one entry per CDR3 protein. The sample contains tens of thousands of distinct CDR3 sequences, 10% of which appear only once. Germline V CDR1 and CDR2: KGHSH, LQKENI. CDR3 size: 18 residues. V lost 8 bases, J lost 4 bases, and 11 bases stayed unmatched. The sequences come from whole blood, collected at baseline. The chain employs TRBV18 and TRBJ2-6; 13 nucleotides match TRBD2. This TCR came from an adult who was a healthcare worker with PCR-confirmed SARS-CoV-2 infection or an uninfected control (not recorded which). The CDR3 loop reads CASVPRTSGSTGANVLTF. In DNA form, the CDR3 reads TGTGCCAGCGTTCCTAGGACTAGCGGGAGTACGGGGGCCAACGTCCTGACTTTC.